Listed below are T cell receptor beta chains from one sample, sequenced in a study of T cells in localized non-small cell lung cancer. Sequencing used immunoSEQ multiplex PCR; TCRdb keeps in-frame clones, though not all of them. Counted here are approximately 150,000 clones, 89% occurring once; the ten biggest clones make up around 1.7%. Material: peripheral blood, obtained before any cancer treatment. These receptors all come from a female donor at least 60 years old with stage I lung adenocarcinoma. The CDR3 runs from the conserved cysteine through the conserved F or W. A D gene is named only where the DNA matches it firmly.

v_call: TRBV4-1
d_call: NA
j_call: TRBJ1-4
cdr3_aa: CASRGVFSEKLFF
cdr3_nt: TGCGCCAGCAGAGGGGTTTTTAGTGAAAAACTGTTTTTT

v_call: TRBV30
d_call: TRBD2
j_call: TRBJ2-1
cdr3_aa: CAWRFGTSGMSEQFF
cdr3_nt: TGTGCCTGGCGGTTCGGGACTAGCGGGATGAGTGAGCAGTTCTTC

v_call: TRBV5-4
d_call: TRBD1
j_call: TRBJ2-7
cdr3_aa: CASSFGTGYEQYF
cdr3_nt: TGTGCCAGCAGCTTCGGGACAGGTTACGAGCAGTACTTC

v_call: TRBV7-8
d_call: NA
j_call: TRBJ1-3
cdr3_aa: CASTNQKNGNTIYF
cdr3_nt: TGTGCCAGCACCAATCAGAAAAACGGAAACACCATATATTTT

v_call: TRBV7-9
d_call: NA
j_call: TRBJ1-1
cdr3_aa: CASSLEGVTEAFF
cdr3_nt: TGTGCCAGCAGCTTGGAGGGTGTCACTGAAGCTTTCTTT

v_call: TRBV5-1
d_call: NA
j_call: TRBJ2-7
cdr3_aa: CASSLGGSSYEQYF
cdr3_nt: TGCGCCAGCAGCCTCGGAGGCAGCTCCTACGAGCAGTACTTC

v_call: TRBV13
d_call: NA
j_call: TRBJ1-1
cdr3_aa: CASSADTNTEAFF
cdr3_nt: TGTGCCAGCAGCGCGGACACGAACACTGAAGCTTTCTTT

v_call: TRBV14
d_call: NA
j_call: TRBJ1-4
cdr3_aa: CASSPGSEEKLFF
cdr3_nt: TGTGCCAGCAGCCCAGGGTCTGAGGAAAAACTGTTTTTT

v_call: TRBV7-9
d_call: NA
j_call: TRBJ2-6
cdr3_aa: CASSYRVSSGANVLTF
cdr3_nt: TGTGCCAGCAGCTATAGGGTTTCCTCTGGGGCCAACGTCCTGACTTTC

v_call: TRBV28
d_call: TRBD1
j_call: TRBJ1-5
cdr3_aa: CASPPTGGFGQPQHF
cdr3_nt: TGTGCCAGCCCTCCGACAGGGGGATTCGGTCAGCCCCAGCATTTT

v_call: TRBV27
d_call: NA
j_call: TRBJ1-3
cdr3_aa: CASRTGPGNTIYF
cdr3_nt: TGTGCCAGCAGGACAGGCCCTGGAAACACCATATATTTT

v_call: TRBV29-1
d_call: NA
j_call: TRBJ2-7
cdr3_aa: CSVPRTAYEQYF
cdr3_nt: TGCAGCGTTCCCCGGACAGCCTACGAGCAGTACTTC

v_call: TRBV19
d_call: TRBD2
j_call: TRBJ2-7
cdr3_aa: CASSMGGSPYEQYF
cdr3_nt: TGTGCCAGTAGTATGGGGGGGAGCCCCTACGAGCAGTACTTC

v_call: TRBV30
d_call: NA
j_call: TRBJ1-6
cdr3_aa: CAWSESYNSPLHF
cdr3_nt: TGTGCCTGGAGTGAAAGCTATAATTCACCCCTCCACTTT

v_call: TRBV11-2
d_call: NA
j_call: TRBJ1-5
cdr3_aa: CASTQGYGNQPQHF
cdr3_nt: TGTGCCAGCACCCAAGGGTACGGCAATCAGCCCCAGCATTTT

v_call: TRBV30
d_call: TRBD1
j_call: TRBJ2-5
cdr3_aa: CAWSVPGTGSYQETQYF
cdr3_nt: TGTGCCTGGAGTGTACCGGGGACAGGGTCTTATCAAGAGACCCAGTACTTC

v_call: TRBV7-9
d_call: TRBD2
j_call: TRBJ2-2
cdr3_aa: CASSLGLAGNTGELFF
cdr3_nt: TGTGCCAGCAGCTTAGGTCTAGCGGGGAACACCGGGGAGCTGTTTTTT

v_call: TRBV21-1
d_call: NA
j_call: TRBJ2-3
cdr3_aa: CASSKRASSTDTQYF
cdr3_nt: TGTGCCAGCAGCAAAAGGGCCTCTAGCACAGATACGCAGTATTTT

v_call: TRBV5-1
d_call: TRBD2
j_call: TRBJ2-1
cdr3_aa: CASSAGPRTSGNEQFF
cdr3_nt: TGCGCCAGCAGCGCCGGACCTAGGACTAGCGGCAATGAGCAGTTCTTC

v_call: TRBV6-1
d_call: NA
j_call: TRBJ1-1
cdr3_aa: CASSLRWMNTEAFF
cdr3_nt: TGTGCCAGCAGTCTCAGGTGGATGAACACTGAAGCTTTCTTT

v_call: TRBV28
d_call: NA
j_call: TRBJ1-1
cdr3_aa: CASSLNGLDTEAFF
cdr3_nt: TGTGCCAGCAGTTTAAACGGGTTGGACACTGAAGCTTTCTTT

v_call: TRBV4-1
d_call: TRBD2
j_call: TRBJ2-3
cdr3_aa: CASSQDREGLGDTQYF
cdr3_nt: TGCGCCAGCAGCCAAGATCGGGAGGGCCTAGGAGATACGCAGTATTTT

v_call: TRBV11-3
d_call: NA
j_call: TRBJ2-1
cdr3_aa: CASSPQNNEQFF
cdr3_nt: TGTGCCAGCAGCCCTCAGAACAATGAGCAGTTCTTC

v_call: TRBV6-5
d_call: NA
j_call: TRBJ1-2
cdr3_aa: CASSQGWNGYTF
cdr3_nt: TGTGCCAGCAGCCAGGGATGGAATGGCTACACCTTC

v_call: TRBV5-1
d_call: NA
j_call: TRBJ1-1
cdr3_aa: CASSLDMNTEAFF
cdr3_nt: TGCGCCAGCAGCCTGGACATGAACACTGAAGCTTTCTTT

v_call: TRBV19
d_call: TRBD2
j_call: TRBJ2-7
cdr3_aa: CASSAGTSGRGEQYF
cdr3_nt: TGTGCCAGTAGTGCCGGGACTAGCGGGAGAGGCGAGCAGTACTTC

v_call: TRBV11-3
d_call: NA
j_call: TRBJ2-7
cdr3_aa: CASSLRGRQGEQYF
cdr3_nt: TGTGCCAGCAGCTTAAGGGGCAGGCAGGGGGAGCAGTACTTC